This TCR beta chain was identified in a study of graft-versus-host responses after intestinal transplantation. Study results and limitations: Some GvH clones were seen earlier in gut or blood, suggesting intestinal origin.

Using immunoSEQ multiplex PCR, the repertoire was profiled, and TCRdb retains in-frame clones only, with some absent. Seen here are 60,000 or so clones, around 91% observed once, and the top ten hold under 3%. Comment on this clone: Its antigen is not identified.

With 0 bases clipped from V and 5 bases from J, the junction kept 5 bases outside the gene matches. Germline-derived CDR1 and CDR2 are MGHDK and SYGVNS. There are 16 residues in the CDR3. The chain has TRBV25-1 and TRBJ1-5, with TRBD1 matching 9 bases. The origin of this receptor is a human patient who received an intestinal transplant, so some T cells may come from the graft donor. The input for sequencing was PBMCs, taken approximately 120 days after intestinal transplantation. This chain's CDR3 is CASSEYWTGVDQPQHF. CDR3 coding DNA: TGTGCCAGCAGTGAATATTGGACAGGGGTCGATCAGCCCCAGCATTTT.